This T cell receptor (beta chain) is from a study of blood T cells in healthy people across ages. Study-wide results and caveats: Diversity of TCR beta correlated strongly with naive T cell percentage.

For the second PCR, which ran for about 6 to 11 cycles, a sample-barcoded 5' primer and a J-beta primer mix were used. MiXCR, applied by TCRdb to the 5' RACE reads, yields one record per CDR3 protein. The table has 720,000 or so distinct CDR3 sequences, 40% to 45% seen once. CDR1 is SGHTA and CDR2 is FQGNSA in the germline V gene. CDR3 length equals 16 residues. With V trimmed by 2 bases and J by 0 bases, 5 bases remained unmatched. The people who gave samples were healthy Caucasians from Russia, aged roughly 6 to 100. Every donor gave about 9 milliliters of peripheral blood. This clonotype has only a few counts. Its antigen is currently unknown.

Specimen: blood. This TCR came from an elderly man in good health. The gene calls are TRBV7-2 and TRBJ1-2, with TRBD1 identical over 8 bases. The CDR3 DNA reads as TGTGCCAGCAGCTTAAGGGACAGGACCCCTAACTATGGCTACACCTTC. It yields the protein CASSLRDRTPNYGYTF.